This TCR beta chain emerged from a study of blood T cells in healthy people across ages. Study context: With template switching, about one barcoded beta molecule was captured per two T cells.

Only one count was recorded for this clonotype. Its antigen is unknown. With 5 bases removed from V and 2 bases from J, the gap between germline ends came to 16 bases. In germline, CDR1 is DFQATT, CDR2 SNEGSKA (reference sequence). This CDR3 region has 14 residues. Each donor was a healthy Caucasian individual from Russia, aged roughly 6 to 90. Study-level results: PBMCs went unsorted, and a conclusive naive versus antigen-experienced comparison was therefore prevented.

Then a second PCR, running roughly 7 to 11 cycles, was carried out with a sample-barcoded 5' primer and a J-beta primer mix. TCRdb redid the calling of the 5' RACE reads with MiXCR, one entry per CDR3 protein. The data hold 800,000 to 900,000 distinct CDR3 sequences, with approximately 67% observed a single time. The sequence was obtained from a man aged 25 to 40 in good health. Sequencing was performed on blood. The chain carries TRBV20-1 and TRBJ2-7; no firm D call. In DNA form, the CDR3 reads TGCAGTGCTCCCCCCGTTGAGGAACCCTACGAGCAGTACTTC. Translating gives CSAPPVEEPYEQYF.